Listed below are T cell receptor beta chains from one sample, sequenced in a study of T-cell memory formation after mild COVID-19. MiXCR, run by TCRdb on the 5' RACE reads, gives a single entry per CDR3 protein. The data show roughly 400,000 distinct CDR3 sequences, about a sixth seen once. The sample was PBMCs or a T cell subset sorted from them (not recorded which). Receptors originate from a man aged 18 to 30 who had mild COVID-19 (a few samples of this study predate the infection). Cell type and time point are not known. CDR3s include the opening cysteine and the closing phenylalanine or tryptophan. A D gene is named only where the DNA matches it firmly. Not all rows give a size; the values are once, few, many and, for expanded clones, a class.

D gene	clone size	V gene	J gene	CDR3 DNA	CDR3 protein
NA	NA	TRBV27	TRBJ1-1	TGTGCCAGCGGTCAACTCAGGGGACGGGGCATGAACACTGAAGCTTTCTTT	CASGQLRGRGMNTEAFF
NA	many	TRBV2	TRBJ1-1	TGTGCCAGCACTGGGGTGGGGGCGCGCACTGAAGCTTTCTTT	CASTGVGARTEAFF
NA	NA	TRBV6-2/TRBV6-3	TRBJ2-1	TGTGCCAGCAGTTACTCGCGGGAGCAGTTCTTC	CASSYSREQFF
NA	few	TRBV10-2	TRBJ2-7	TGCGCCAGCAGACACAGGGAAGGCAAAGAGCAGTACTTC	CASRHREGKEQYF
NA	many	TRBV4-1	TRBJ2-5	TGCGCCAGCAGCTACCGGGACTGGCCCGAGGGGGAGGAGACCCAGTACTTC	CASSYRDWPEGEETQYF
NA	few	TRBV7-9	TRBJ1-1	TGTGCCAGCAGCTTATGGTCAGGGGTGGGCACTGAAGCTTTCTTT	CASSLWSGVGTEAFF
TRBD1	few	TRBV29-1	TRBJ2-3	TGCAGCGCCGAACCCGGACAGGGGCGGACAGATACGCAGTATTTT	CSAEPGQGRTDTQYF
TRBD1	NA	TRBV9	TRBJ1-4	TGTGCCAGCAGCGTAAGGACAGGGGGGAGTAATGAAAAACTGTTTTTT	CASSVRTGGSNEKLFF
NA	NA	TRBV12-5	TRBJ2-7	TGTGCTAGTGGTTTGGTACTCTCGGGGTTGCCGACTCACTCCTACGAGCAGTACTTC	CASGLVLSGLPTHSYEQYF
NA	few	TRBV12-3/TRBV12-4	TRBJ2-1	TGTGCCAGCAGCCTCCTCTTAGGGGGGGCGAATGAGCAGTTCTTC	CASSLLLGGANEQFF
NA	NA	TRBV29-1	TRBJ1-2	TGCAGCGTTGCTCCCGGGGGAATATATGGCTACACCTTC	CSVAPGGIYGYTF
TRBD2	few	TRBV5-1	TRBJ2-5	TGCGCCAGCGGGAGGAGCGGGACCCAAGAGACCCAGTACTTC	CASGRSGTQETQYF
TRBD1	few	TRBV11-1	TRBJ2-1	TGTGCCAGCAGCTATTTTCGGACAGGGGAGAGTGAGCAGTTCTTC	CASSYFRTGESEQFF
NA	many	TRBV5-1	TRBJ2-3	TGCGCCAGCAGCTTGGCCGGGGCAACAGATACGCAGTATTTT	CASSLAGATDTQYF
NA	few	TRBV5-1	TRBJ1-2	TGCGCCAGCAGCCCCGGGGTTCTCTATGGCTACACCTTC	CASSPGVLYGYTF